The 14 T cell receptor beta chains below all came from one sample that was sequenced in a study of blood T cells in healthy people across ages. Primers used in a second PCR of roughly 6 to 11 cycles were a sample-barcoded 5' primer and a J-beta primer mix. Via MiXCR, TCRdb re-called the 5' RACE reads, giving one row per CDR3 protein. Among 1 million or so distinct CDR3 sequences listed, 25% were seen once. This sample also appeared in a second study, on T cells of mothers and their children.

The sample comprised blood. The source is a girl aged 2 to 9 in good health.

This clonotype turned up a few times. The chain uses TRBV20-1 and TRBJ2-5, with 7 bases lining up with TRBD1. The J segment lost 5 bases and the V segment lost 5 bases, leaving 20 bases of the junction unmatched. The germline gives CDR1 DFQATT, CDR2 SNEGSKA (reference sequence). The CDR3 loop spans 17 amino acids. CDR3 coding DNA: TGCAGTGCTCCCACCCTCCGGGACAGAGGTATCCGGGAGACCCAGTACTTC. Residues: CSAPTLRDRGIRETQYF.

This rearrangement joins TRBV2 to TRBJ2-1; 11 bases match TRBD1. The CDR3 spans 14 residues. The V gene's germline CDR1 is SNHLY and CDR2 FYNNEI. J lost 8 bases, V lost 4 bases, and 4 bases had no gene match. The CDR3: CASSGTGGEYEQFF. In nucleotides, the CDR3 is TGTGCCAGCAGTGGGACAGGGGGCGAATATGAGCAGTTCTTC.

The chain has TRBV29-1 and TRBJ1-1; the D is unclear. V was clipped by 6 bases and J by 7 bases, with 18 bases between them. CDR1 and CDR2 (germline): SQVTM, ANQGSEA. The CDR3 extends over 13 amino acids. CDR3 amino acids: CSVVIGGVDEAFF. The CDR3 region has the DNA TGCAGCGTAGTCATTGGTGGTGTGGATGAAGCTTTCTTT.

This clonotype was recorded once. The chain couples TRBV6-5 to TRBJ2-1; 10 nucleotides match TRBD2. V dropped 6 bases and J dropped 6; count of bases not matched to a gene: 5. CDR3 size: 14 residues. In germline, CDR1 is MNHEY, CDR2 SVGAGI. The CDR3: CASSRAGGVNEQFF. CDR3 DNA sequence: TGTGCCAGCAGCCGAGCGGGGGGGGTCAATGAGCAGTTCTTC.

This clonotype showed up just a few times. The J gene is TRBJ2-3, the V gene TRBV4-1; D is uncertain. The V end was cut by 4 bases, the J end by 10 bases, with 18 bases between. This CDR3 contains 14 residues. Germline V gene data show CDR1 as MGHRA and CDR2 as YSYEKL. CDR3 DNA: TGCGCCAGCAGCCCCAGTACCCTTTATGATTCGCAGTATTTT. As protein: CASSPSTLYDSQYF.

This clonotype was seen a handful of times. The V call is TRBV2, the J call TRBJ2-2; D uncertain. Germline CDR1 SNHLY, CDR2 FYNNEI. The CDR3 length is 14 residues. Trimming left V 2 bases short and J 4 bases short, with 8 bases between. The CDR3 loop is CASSERVGTGELFF. The CDR3 DNA sequence: TGTGCCAGCAGTGAAAGGGTTGGCACCGGGGAGCTGTTTTTT.

There are a few counts of this clonotype. The chain has TRBV12-3 or TRBV12-4 and TRBJ1-2, with D tentatively TRBD1 (5 bases). The CDR3 consists of 17 residues. V was trimmed by 6 bases and J by 4 bases, leaving 24 bases between them. CDR3 protein: CASSYGLGGEIVYGYTF. The CDR3 DNA reads TGTGCCAGCAGCTACGGTCTGGGAGGGGAGATAGTCTATGGCTACACCTTC.

The J gene is TRBJ2-5, the V gene TRBV28; 10 bases agree with TRBD2. CDR1 is MDHEN, CDR2 SYDVKM, per germline. This CDR3 is built from 16 residues. The junction had 8 bases not matched to a gene; V was cut back by 2 bases and J by 5 bases. The CDR3, as DNA: TGTGCCAGCAGTTTACTCCTAGCGGGAGATGGTGAGACCCAGTACTTC. It is translated as CASSLLLAGDGETQYF.

The V and J genes are TRBV7-2 and TRBJ1-4; 8 bases are shared with TRBD1. With 6 bases clipped from V and 6 bases from J, the junction kept 3 bases outside the gene matches. The V gene's germline CDR1 is SGHTA and CDR2 FQGNSA. The CDR3 has 13 amino acids. The CDR3 DNA is TGTGCCAGCAGGCCACAGGGGGATGAAAAACTGTTTTTT. Translation gives CASRPQGDEKLFF.

The chain has TRBV7-9 and TRBJ1-2, with 9 bases lining up with TRBD1. This CDR3 has 16 amino acids. Germline V gene sequence: CDR1 SEHNR, CDR2 FQNEAQ (reference sequence). With V trimmed by 5 bases and J by 5 bases, 12 bases remained unmatched. In nucleotides, the CDR3 is TGTGCCAGCAGCACGGGACAGGGAGGAGTTTTGTATGGCTACACCTTC. It yields the protein CASSTGQGGVLYGYTF.

The chain recombines TRBV10-3 with TRBJ1-1; 7 bases map to TRBD1. Germline CDR1 reads ENHRY; CDR2 reads SYGVKD. Trimming cost V 6 bases and J 0 bases; bases outside gene matches: 7. The CDR3 contains 15 residues. CDR3 sequence: CAIRETGIMNTEAFF. The CDR3 nucleotides are TGTGCCATCAGGGAGACAGGGATCATGAACACTGAAGCTTTCTTT.

The chain has TRBV12-3 or TRBV12-4 and TRBJ2-3; 9 bases fit TRBD2. This CDR3 contains 16 residues. V shed 5 bases, J shed 1 base, and the junction held 7 bases outside the gene matches. CDR3 DNA sequence: TGTGCCAGCAGTCCCCGACTAGCGGCTGGCACAGATACGCAGTATTTT. It encodes CASSPRLAAGTDTQYF.

This clonotype has just a few counts. The chain carries TRBV29-1 and TRBJ2-5; maybe TRBD2 (5 bases). The CDR3 covers 12 residues. V was trimmed by 4 bases and J by 4 bases, leaving 10 bases between them. In germline, CDR1 is SQVTM, CDR2 ANQGSEA. This CDR3 is CSVVSGLETQYF. CDR3 nucleotides: TGCAGCGTTGTATCGGGGTTAGAGACCCAGTACTTC.

The chain joins TRBV20-1 to TRBJ1-1, with TRBD1 matching over 7 bases. Trimming at V came to 2 bases and at J to 6 bases, leaving 6 bases not matched to a gene. The germline gives CDR1 DFQATT, CDR2 SNEGSKA (reference sequence). The CDR3 spans 13 residues. The CDR3 reads CSARRTGVAEAFF. The DNA of the CDR3 is TGCAGTGCTAGACGAACAGGGGTTGCTGAAGCTTTCTTT.